The 24 T cell receptor beta chains in this list originate from one sample, sequenced in a study of graft-versus-host responses after intestinal transplantation. These receptors have no identified antigens. TCRdb's table, derived via immunoSEQ multiplex PCR, lists solely in-frame clones and lacks some. The sample lists roughly 90,000 clones, approximately 90% occurring once. Sample: unstimulated CD4+ T cells sorted from spleen or lymph node cells, taken before transplant. The receptors derive from a human donor who was the organ donor for an intestinal transplant.

V gene TRBV7-6 combines with J gene TRBJ2-1, with D tentatively TRBD1 (5 bases). The V end was cut by 0 bases, the J end by 3 bases, with 12 bases between. CDR1 and CDR2 from the germline V gene are SGHVS and FNYEAQ. This CDR3 has 16 amino acids. Written as DNA, the CDR3 is TGTGCCAGCAGCTTAGCGGGGCAGGGAAGCTACAATGAGCAGTTCTTC. Translating it yields CASSLAGQGSYNEQFF.

V gene TRBV5-1 combines with J gene TRBJ1-1, with a weak D call TRBD1 (5 bases). Germline assignment: CDR1 SGHRS and CDR2 YFSETQ. Trimming left V 0 bases short and J 10 bases short, with 16 bases between. The CDR3 has 14 residues. The CDR3 protein is CASSLAGGEAVAFF. As DNA, the CDR3 is TGCGCCAGCAGCTTGGCCGGAGGGGAAGCGGTAGCTTTCTTT.

The genes are TRBV6-1 and TRBJ1-2; D is unclear. V was cut by 3 bases and J by 3 bases, with 8 bases left in between. From germline, CDR1 is MNHNS and CDR2 SASEGT. This CDR3 is built from 13 residues. CDR3 nucleotide sequence: TGTGCCAGCAGTGAGCCAGGTCACTATGGCTACACCTTC. As protein: CASSEPGHYGYTF.

The chain joins TRBV11-3 to TRBJ1-1; unclear D gene. The CDR3 consists of 12 residues. V was shortened by 4 bases and J by 6 bases, with 9 bases between the two germline ends. Germline V gene data show CDR1 as SGHNT and CDR2 as YENEEA. The CDR3 coding sequence is TGTGCCAGCAGCTCCCGGTACTCTGAAGCTTTCTTT. It translates to CASSSRYSEAFF.

On this clone: At one end the junction does not follow the germline gene, possibly because of a read error. The V gene is TRBV5-4, the J gene TRBJ2-5; 7 bases fit TRBD2. The germline V gene encodes CDR1 SGHNT and CDR2 YYREEE (reference sequence). The CDR3 contains 12 residues. This CDR3 reads CASSGTQGGFDF. CDR3 in DNA: TGTGCCAGCAGCGGAACGCAGGGAGGGTTTGACTTC.

CDR3 bases: TGTGCCAGTAGACGACCGGGACAGGGGTCCGGGGCCAACGTCCTGACTTTC. It specifies CASRRPGQGSGANVLTF. This chain joins TRBV19 and TRBJ2-6; 10 nucleotides align to TRBD1. Unmatched junction bases numbered 9, after V lost 6 bases and J lost 4 bases. The CDR3 sequence is 17 residues long. CDR1 LNHDA and CDR2 SQIVND come from the germline V gene (reference sequence). The full variable domain, with the rest looked up from reference TRBV19 and TRBJ2-6, is DGGITQSPKYLFRKEGQNVTLSCEQNLNHDAMYWYRQDPGQGLRLIYYSQIVNDFQKGDIAEGYSVSREKKESFPLTVTSAQKNPTAFYLCASRRPGQGSGANVLTFGAGSRLTVL.

The chain combines TRBV29-1 with TRBJ2-3, with D hard to call. Trimming stripped 4 bases from V and 9 bases from J, with 17 bases between. CDR3 size: 13 residues. Per the germline V gene, CDR1 is SQVTM and CDR2 is ANQGSEA. CDR3 loop: CSVASVLRETQYF. In DNA form, the CDR3 reads TGCAGCGTTGCTAGTGTCCTCCGAGAAACGCAGTATTTT.

The chain links TRBV10-3 to TRBJ1-3, with D hard to call. The length of the CDR3 is 15 residues. CDR1 is ENHRY and CDR2 is SYGVKD in the germline V gene. V lost 5 bases, J lost 0 bases, and 11 bases lay in between. Here the CDR3 reads CAISLQITSGNTIYF. The CDR3 DNA reads as TGTGCCATCAGTCTACAGATTACCTCTGGAAACACCATATATTTT.

V is TRBV10-1 and J is TRBJ2-1, with D possibly matching TRBD2 (5 bases). Germline V lookup: CDR1 WNHNN, CDR2 SYGVQD (reference sequence). The CDR3 totals 15 residues. Between the trimmed V and J ends, which lost 2 bases and 6 bases, there was a span of 14 bases. The CDR3: CASSEERVLVNEQFF. CDR3 DNA: TGCGCCAGCAGTGAGGAGAGGGTCTTAGTCAATGAGCAGTTCTTC.

The chain has TRBV7-9 and TRBJ1-4; D might be TRBD1 (5 bases). This CDR3 is 14 amino acids long. Looked up from germline, CDR1 is SEHNR and CDR2 is FQNEAQ (reference sequence). V was shortened by 3 bases and J by 2 bases, with 7 bases between the two germline ends. CDR3 amino acids: CASSFAGTNEKLFF. Written as DNA, the CDR3 is TGTGCCAGCAGCTTTGCAGGGACTAATGAAAAACTGTTTTTT. Complete variable domain (other parts from reference TRBV7-9 and TRBJ1-4): DTGVSQNPRHKITKRGQNVTFRCDPISEHNRLYWYRQTLGQGPEFLTYFQNEAQLEKSRLLSDRFSAERPKGSFSTLEIQRTEQGDSAMYLCASSFAGTNEKLFFGSGTQLSVL.

The rearrangement uses TRBV2 and TRBJ2-5; perhaps TRBD1 as D (6 bases). V was trimmed by 8 bases and J by 1 base, leaving 17 bases between them. Per the germline V gene, CDR1 is SNHLY and CDR2 is FYNNEI. The CDR3 is made up of 15 amino acids. For the CDR3, the DNA is TGTGCCAGCTCAGCCCAGGGGTCGGGCCAAGAGACCCAGTACTTC. Amino acid sequence: CASSAQGSGQETQYF.

The chain's CDR3 is CASSLDSPGYTF. The CDR3 bases are TGCGCCAGCAGCTTGGACAGTCCGGGCTACACCTTC. This rearrangement joins TRBV5-1 to TRBJ1-2, with unresolved D. V was clipped by 0 bases and J by 8 bases, with 8 bases between them. The CDR3 runs 12 residues. In germline, CDR1 is SGHRS, CDR2 YFSETQ.

The chain carries TRBV9 and TRBJ2-1; TRBD2 matches 9 bases. V shed 4 bases and J 4 bases; nucleotides not matched to a gene: 9. The germline CDR1 and CDR2 sequences are SGDLS and YYNGEE. The CDR3 runs to 16 residues. The CDR3 sequence is CASSPHAGGTYNEQFF. For the CDR3, the DNA is TGTGCCAGCAGCCCCCATGCGGGGGGGACATACAATGAGCAGTTCTTC.

The chain carries TRBV6-1 and TRBJ2-1; 15 positions match TRBD2. CDR1 is MNHNS, CDR2 SASEGT, per germline. V shed 3 bases, J shed 8 bases, and the junction held 5 bases outside the gene matches. This CDR3 is built from 16 residues. The CDR3, as DNA: TGTGCCAGCAGTGATTCCGGGACTAGCGGGAGGTATGAGCAGTTCTTC. It codes for CASSDSGTSGRYEQFF.

The V call is TRBV5-5, the J call TRBJ1-2; perhaps TRBD1 as D (5 bases). V lost 4 bases, J lost 8 bases, and 18 bases lay in between. This CDR3 contains 14 residues. Per the germline V gene, CDR1 is SGHKS and CDR2 is YYEKEE (reference sequence). CDR3 residues: CASSVETGFYGYTF. Here the CDR3 DNA reads TGTGCCAGCAGCGTTGAAACAGGCTTCTACGGCTACACCTTC.

This chain uses TRBV28 with TRBJ2-5, with TRBD2 matching over 7 bases. In germline, CDR1 is MDHEN, CDR2 SYDVKM. This CDR3 spans 13 amino acids. The V and J ends lost 7 bases and 0 bases, in that order; junction bases with no gene match: 2. The CDR3 DNA reads TGTGCCAGCAACGGGAGGTACCAAGAGACCCAGTACTTC. It codes for CASNGRYQETQYF. Together with reference TRBV28 and TRBJ2-5, the CDR3 gives the full variable domain: DVKVTQSSRYLVKRTGEKVFLECVQDMDHENMFWYRQDPGLGLRLIYFSYDVKMKEKGDIPEGYSVSREKKERFSLILESASTNQTSMYLCASNGRYQETQYFGPGTRLLVL.

The chain is built from TRBV5-1 and TRBJ2-2, with 9 bases lining up with TRBD1. The V segment lost 1 base and the J segment 6 bases; nucleotides outside the gene matches: 10. The CDR3 consists of 17 residues. The germline gives CDR1 SGHRS, CDR2 YFSETQ. CDR3 amino acids: CASSLLPGQGASGELFF. The CDR3 DNA reads TGCGCCAGCAGCTTGTTACCGGGACAGGGAGCATCCGGGGAGCTGTTTTTT.

This clone was counted a single time. The V call is TRBV5-1, the J call TRBJ1-2, with a tentative D call TRBD1 (5 bases). The CDR3 spans 14 residues. Germline values: CDR1 SGHRS, CDR2 YFSETQ. Deletions cut 0 bases from V and 4 bases from J, with 10 bases between. CDR3 in amino acids: CASSLAGFLYGYTF. The CDR3 region has the DNA TGCGCCAGCAGCTTGGCAGGGTTCCTCTATGGCTACACCTTC.

This chain joins TRBV7-3 and TRBJ2-2, with 11 positions matching TRBD2. The CDR3 length is 18 residues. Germline-derived CDR1 and CDR2 are SGHTA and FQGTGA. Losses at the gene ends were 4 bases for V and 5 bases for J; bases not matched to a gene: 12. CDR3 region: CASSSDLAGGPGTGELFF. The DNA of the CDR3 is TGTGCCAGCAGCTCGGACTTAGCGGGGGGGCCGGGAACCGGGGAGCTGTTTTTT.

The rearrangement joins TRBV2 to TRBJ2-2; possibly TRBD1 for D (5 bases). The germline V gene has CDR1 SNHLY and CDR2 FYNNEI. V was trimmed by 7 bases and J by 4 bases, leaving 13 bases between them. The CDR3 has 14 amino acids. CDR3 sequence reads: CASIRGQGTGELFF. The CDR3 DNA sequence: TGTGCCAGCATTAGGGGTCAGGGCACCGGGGAGCTGTTTTTT.

V and J are TRBV2 and TRBJ2-3; D might be TRBD2 (6 bases). The ends were cut back, 4 bases at V and 0 bases at J, with 11 bases in the middle. The CDR3 sequence is 15 residues long. CDR1 is SNHLY, CDR2 FYNNEI, per germline. CDR3 nucleotides: TGTGCCAGCAGTGGAGGGAGGAAAAGCACAGATACGCAGTATTTT. It specifies CASSGGRKSTDTQYF.

The chain recombines TRBV29-1 with TRBJ2-1; perhaps TRBD2 as D (5 bases). Germline CDR1 SQVTM, CDR2 ANQGSEA. The V end was cut by 6 bases, the J end by 0 bases, with 12 bases between. The CDR3 has 14 residues. The CDR3 sequence is CSVGKRLSYNEQFF. CDR3 DNA sequence: TGCAGCGTCGGGAAACGCCTCTCCTACAATGAGCAGTTCTTC.

This clone came up once. The genes are TRBV4-2 and TRBJ2-3; the match to TRBD2 covers 10 bases. The CDR3 consists of 17 residues. Germline CDR1 reads LGHNA; CDR2 reads YNFKEQ. V shed 1 base, J shed 4 bases, and the junction held 8 bases outside the gene matches. The CDR3 DNA reads TGTGCCAGCAGCCAAGTCCCTCTAGCGGGGGCACCAGATACGCAGTATTTT. Its protein is CASSQVPLAGAPDTQYF.

The chain links TRBV20-1 to TRBJ2-7, with D tentatively TRBD2 (6 bases). Germline V gene data show CDR1 as DFQATT and CDR2 as SNEGSKA (reference sequence). Trimming took off 3 bases at V and 11 bases at J, with 14 bases between the two ends. The CDR3 covers 11 residues. CDR3: CSASRQGEEYF. The CDR3 DNA is TGCAGTGCTAGTCGGCAAGGGGAGGAGTACTTC.